These 5 T cell receptor beta chains came from one sample sequenced in a study of CD8 T cells in ankylosing spondylitis. TCRdb analysed the 5' RACE reads with MiXCR anew, one entry per CDR3 protein. The table shows over 150,000 distinct CDR3 sequences, with around a sixth occurring only once. Sequencing used blood, either unsorted or a sorted T cell fraction (not recorded which). The receptors here all came from a male donor aged 10-30 years with ankylosing spondylitis or in good health (not recorded which).

This clonotype was counted at least ten times. The chain combines TRBV19 with TRBJ2-2; D gene ambiguous. V lost 5 bases to trimming and J lost 6 bases, with 16 bases between them. Germline V gene sequence: CDR1 LNHDA, CDR2 SQIVND (reference sequence). This CDR3 contains 15 residues. CDR3 region: CASSPADEAPGELFF. The CDR3 DNA follows: TGTGCCAGTAGTCCGGCGGATGAGGCACCCGGGGAGCTGTTTTTT.

This clonotype was detected ten times or more. This chain links TRBV5-6 with TRBJ2-5; TRBD2 aligns across 14 bases. The CDR3 runs 15 residues. Per the germline V gene, CDR1 is SGHDT and CDR2 is YYEEEE. J lost 9 bases, V lost 4 bases, and 8 bases had no gene match. DNA for the CDR3: TGTGCCAGCAGCACGGGACTAGCGGGAGCTTTTTCCCAGTACTTC. This sequence encodes CASSTGLAGAFSQYF.

Many counts were recorded for this clonotype. This chain uses TRBV7-9 with TRBJ1-6; 8 positions match TRBD1. V shed 1 base and J 5 bases; nucleotides not matched to a gene: 1. Germline-derived CDR1 and CDR2 are SEHNR and FQNEAQ (reference sequence). The CDR3 is 15 amino acids. CDR3 sequence (DNA): TGTGCCAGCAGCTTAGAACAGGGGGATAATTCACCCCTCCACTTT. Residues: CASSLEQGDNSPLHF.

This clonotype was counted many times. V and J are TRBV6-5 and TRBJ2-1; TRBD2 matches 9 bases. The ends lost 0 bases at V and 2 bases at J; junction bases unmatched: 17. This CDR3 region has 21 residues. Germline CDR1 MNHEY, CDR2 SVGAGI. CDR3 amino acids: CASSYSTFYRGGGRAYNEQFF. In nucleotides, the CDR3 is TGTGCCAGCAGTTACTCGACGTTCTACAGAGGAGGCGGGAGGGCCTACAATGAGCAGTTCTTC.

V and J are TRBV20-1 and TRBJ2-5; D not certain. CDR3 length: 12 amino acids. Germline CDR1 DFQATT, CDR2 SNEGSKA (reference sequence). Trimming stripped 2 bases from V and 2 bases from J, with 6 bases between. CDR3 sequence: CSARRLQETQYF. CDR3 DNA: TGCAGTGCTAGAAGACTGCAAGAGACCCAGTACTTC.